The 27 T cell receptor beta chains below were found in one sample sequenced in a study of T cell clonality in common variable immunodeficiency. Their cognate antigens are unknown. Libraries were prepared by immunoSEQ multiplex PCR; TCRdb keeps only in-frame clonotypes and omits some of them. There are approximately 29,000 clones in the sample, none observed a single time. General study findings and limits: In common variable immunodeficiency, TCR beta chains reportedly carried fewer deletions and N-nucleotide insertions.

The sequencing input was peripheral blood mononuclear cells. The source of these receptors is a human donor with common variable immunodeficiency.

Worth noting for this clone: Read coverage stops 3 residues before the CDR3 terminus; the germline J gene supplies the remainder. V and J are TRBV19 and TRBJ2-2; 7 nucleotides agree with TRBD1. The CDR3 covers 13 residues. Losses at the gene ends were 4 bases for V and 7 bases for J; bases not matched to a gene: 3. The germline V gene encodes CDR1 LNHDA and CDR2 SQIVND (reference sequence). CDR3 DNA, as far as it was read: TGTGCCAGTAGTAAGACAGGGAGCGGGGAG. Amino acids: CASSKTGSGE. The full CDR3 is CASSKTGSGELFF.

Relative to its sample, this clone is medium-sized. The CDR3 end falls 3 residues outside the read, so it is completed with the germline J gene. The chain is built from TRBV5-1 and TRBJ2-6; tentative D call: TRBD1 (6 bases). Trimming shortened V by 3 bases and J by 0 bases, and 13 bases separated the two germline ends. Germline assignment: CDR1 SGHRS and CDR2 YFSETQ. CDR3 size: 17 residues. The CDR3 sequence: CASSWTRDNSGANVLTF. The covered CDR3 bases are TGCGCCAGCAGCTGGACCCGGGACAACTCTGGGGCCAACGTC.

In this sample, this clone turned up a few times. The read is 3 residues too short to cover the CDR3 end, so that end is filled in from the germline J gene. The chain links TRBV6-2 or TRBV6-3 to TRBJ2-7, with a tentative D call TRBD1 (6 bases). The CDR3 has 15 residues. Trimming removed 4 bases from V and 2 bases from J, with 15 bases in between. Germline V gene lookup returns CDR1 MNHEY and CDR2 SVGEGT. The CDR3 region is CASSLQGPPPYEQYF. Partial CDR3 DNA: TGTGCCAGCAGTTTACAGGGACCGCCGCCCTACGAG.

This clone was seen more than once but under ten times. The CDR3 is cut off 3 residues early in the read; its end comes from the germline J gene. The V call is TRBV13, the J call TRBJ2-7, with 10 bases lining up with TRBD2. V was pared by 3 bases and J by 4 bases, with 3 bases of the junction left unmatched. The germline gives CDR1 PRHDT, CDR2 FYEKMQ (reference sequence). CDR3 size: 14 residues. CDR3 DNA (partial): TGTGCCAGCAGCTTTCTAGCGGGGGAGTACGAG. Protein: CASSFLAGEYE. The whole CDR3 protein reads CASSFLAGEYEQYF.

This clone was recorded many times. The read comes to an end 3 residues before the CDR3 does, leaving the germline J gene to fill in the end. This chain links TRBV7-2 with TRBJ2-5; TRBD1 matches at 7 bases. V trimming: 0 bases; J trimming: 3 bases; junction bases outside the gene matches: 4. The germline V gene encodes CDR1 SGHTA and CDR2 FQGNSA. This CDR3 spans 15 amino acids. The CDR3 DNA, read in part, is TGTGCCAGCAGCTTAGCGGTGACAGGGAAAGAGACC. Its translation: CASSLAVTGKET. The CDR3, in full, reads CASSLAVTGKETQYF.

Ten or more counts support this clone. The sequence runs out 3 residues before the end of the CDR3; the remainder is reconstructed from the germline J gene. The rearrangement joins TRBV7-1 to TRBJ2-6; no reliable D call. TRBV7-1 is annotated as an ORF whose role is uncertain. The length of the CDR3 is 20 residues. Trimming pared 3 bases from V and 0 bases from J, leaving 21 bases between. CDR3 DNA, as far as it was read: TGTGCCAGCAGCTCGGTGACTTCAGTCCTATTCATCTCTGGGGCCAACGTC. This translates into CASSSVTSVLFISGANV. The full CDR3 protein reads CASSSVTSVLFISGANVLTF.

The CDR3 reads CASSVGQLYEQYF. Partial CDR3 DNA: TGTGCCAGCAGCGTCGGACAGCTCTACGAG. The chain carries TRBV7-9 and TRBJ2-7; D might be TRBD1 (6 bases). The read terminates 3 residues ahead of where the CDR3 ends, so the germline J gene completes it. The CDR3 totals 13 residues. Trimming shortened V by 5 bases and J by 3 bases, and 11 bases separated the two germline ends. Germline V gives CDR1 SEHNR, CDR2 FQNEAQ (reference sequence).

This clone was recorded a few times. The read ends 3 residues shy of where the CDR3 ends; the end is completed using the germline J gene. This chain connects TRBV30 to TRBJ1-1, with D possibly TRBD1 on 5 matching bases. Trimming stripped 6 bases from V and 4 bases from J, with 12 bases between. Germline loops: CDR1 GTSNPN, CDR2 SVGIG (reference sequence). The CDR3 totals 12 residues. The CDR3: CACPQGGTEAFF. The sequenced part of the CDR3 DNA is TGTGCCTGTCCGCAGGGTGGCACTGAA.

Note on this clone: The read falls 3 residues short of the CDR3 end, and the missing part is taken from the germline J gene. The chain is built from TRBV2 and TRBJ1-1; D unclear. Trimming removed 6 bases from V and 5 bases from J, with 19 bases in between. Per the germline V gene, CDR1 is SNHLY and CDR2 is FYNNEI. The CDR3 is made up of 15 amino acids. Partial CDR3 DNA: TGTGCCAGCAGCCCTAGGACGGGGAAATTAACTGAA. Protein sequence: CASSPRTGKLTE. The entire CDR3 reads CASSPRTGKLTEAFF.

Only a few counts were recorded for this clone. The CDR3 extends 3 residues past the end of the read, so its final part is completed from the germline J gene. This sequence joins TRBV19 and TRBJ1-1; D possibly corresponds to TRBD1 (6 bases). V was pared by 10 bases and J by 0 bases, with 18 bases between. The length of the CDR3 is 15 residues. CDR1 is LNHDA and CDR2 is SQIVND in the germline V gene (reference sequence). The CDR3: CATKKQGTMNTEAFF. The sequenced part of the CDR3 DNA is TGTGCCACCAAAAAACAGGGTACGATGAACACTGAA.

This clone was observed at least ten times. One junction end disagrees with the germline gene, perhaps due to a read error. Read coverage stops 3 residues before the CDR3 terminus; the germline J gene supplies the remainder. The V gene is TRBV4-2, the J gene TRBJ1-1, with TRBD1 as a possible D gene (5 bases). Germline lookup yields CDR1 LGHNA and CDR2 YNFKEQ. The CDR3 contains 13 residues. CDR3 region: CASSPRVNTEAFF. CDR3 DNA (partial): TGCGCCAGCAGCCCCAGGGTCAACACTGAA.

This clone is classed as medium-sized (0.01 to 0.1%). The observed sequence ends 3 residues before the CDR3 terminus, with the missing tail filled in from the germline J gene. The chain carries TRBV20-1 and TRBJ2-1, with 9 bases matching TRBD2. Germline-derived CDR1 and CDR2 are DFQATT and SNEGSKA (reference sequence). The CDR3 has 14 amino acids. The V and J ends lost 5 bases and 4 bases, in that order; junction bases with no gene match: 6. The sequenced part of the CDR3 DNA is TGCAGTGCTCTAGCGGGGTACCCTTACAATGAG. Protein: CSALAGYPYNE. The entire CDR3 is CSALAGYPYNEQFF.

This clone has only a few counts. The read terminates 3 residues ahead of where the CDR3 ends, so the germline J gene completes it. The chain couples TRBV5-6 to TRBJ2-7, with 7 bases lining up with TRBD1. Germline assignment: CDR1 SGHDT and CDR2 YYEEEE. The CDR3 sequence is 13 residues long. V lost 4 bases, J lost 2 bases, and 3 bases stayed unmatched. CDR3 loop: CASSTQGAYEQYF. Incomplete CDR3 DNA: TGTGCCAGCAGCACTCAGGGGGCCTACGAG.

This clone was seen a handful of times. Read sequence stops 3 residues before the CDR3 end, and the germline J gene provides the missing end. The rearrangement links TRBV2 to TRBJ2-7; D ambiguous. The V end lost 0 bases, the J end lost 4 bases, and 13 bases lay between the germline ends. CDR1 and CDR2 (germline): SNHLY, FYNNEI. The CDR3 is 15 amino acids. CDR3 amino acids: CASSEAPAKVYEQYF. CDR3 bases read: TGTGCCAGCAGTGAAGCCCCCGCGAAAGTTTACGAG. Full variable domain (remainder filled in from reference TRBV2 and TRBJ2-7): EPEVTQTPSHQVTQMGQEVILRCVPISNHLYFYWYRQILGQKVEFLVSFYNNEISEKSEIFDDQFSVERPDGSNFTLKIRSTKLEDSAMYFCASSEAPAKVYEQYFGPGTRLTVT.

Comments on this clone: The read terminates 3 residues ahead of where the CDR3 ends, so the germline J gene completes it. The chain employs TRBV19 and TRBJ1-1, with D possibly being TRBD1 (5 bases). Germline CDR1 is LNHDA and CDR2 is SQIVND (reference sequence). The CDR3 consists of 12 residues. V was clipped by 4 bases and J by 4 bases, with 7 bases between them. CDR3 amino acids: CASSRGVTEAFF. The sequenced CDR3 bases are TGTGCCAGTAGTAGAGGGGTCACTGAA.

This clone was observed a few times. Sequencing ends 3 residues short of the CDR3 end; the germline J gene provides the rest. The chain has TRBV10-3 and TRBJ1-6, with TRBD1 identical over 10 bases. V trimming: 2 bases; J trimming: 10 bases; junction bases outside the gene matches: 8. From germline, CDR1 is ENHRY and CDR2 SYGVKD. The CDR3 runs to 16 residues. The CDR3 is CAISEPGQGNLSPLHF. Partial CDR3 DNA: TGTGCCATCAGTGAGCCGGGACAGGGGAACTTATCACCC.

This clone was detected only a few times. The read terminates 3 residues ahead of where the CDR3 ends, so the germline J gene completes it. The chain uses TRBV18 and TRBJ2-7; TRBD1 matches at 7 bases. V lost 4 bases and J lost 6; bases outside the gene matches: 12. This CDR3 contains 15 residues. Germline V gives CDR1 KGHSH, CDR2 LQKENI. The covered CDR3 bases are TGTGCCAGCTCACAGGGGGCAGGGGCGAGGGGCGAG. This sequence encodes CASSQGAGARGE. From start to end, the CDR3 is CASSQGAGARGEQYF.

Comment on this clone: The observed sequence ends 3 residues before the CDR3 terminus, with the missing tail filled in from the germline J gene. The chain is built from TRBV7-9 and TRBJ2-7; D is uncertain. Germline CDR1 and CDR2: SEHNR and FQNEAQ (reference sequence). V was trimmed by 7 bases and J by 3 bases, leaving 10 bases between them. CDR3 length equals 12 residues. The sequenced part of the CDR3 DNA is TGTGCCAGCAATACGGTCTACTACGAG. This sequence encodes CASNTVYYE. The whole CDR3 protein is CASNTVYYEQYF. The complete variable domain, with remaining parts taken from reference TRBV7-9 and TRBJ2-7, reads DTGVSQNPRHKITKRGQNVTFRCDPISEHNRLYWYRQTLGQGPEFLTYFQNEAQLEKSRLLSDRFSAERPKGSFSTLEIQRTEQGDSAMYLCASNTVYYEQYFGPGTRLTVT.

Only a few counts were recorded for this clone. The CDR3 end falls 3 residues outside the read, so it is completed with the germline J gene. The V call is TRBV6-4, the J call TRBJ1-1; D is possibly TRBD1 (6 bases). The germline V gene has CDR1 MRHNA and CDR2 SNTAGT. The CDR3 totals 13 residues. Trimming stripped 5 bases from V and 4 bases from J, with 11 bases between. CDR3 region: CASSPRGGTEAFF. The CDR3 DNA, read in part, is TGTGCCAGCAGTCCCAGGGGTGGCACTGAA.

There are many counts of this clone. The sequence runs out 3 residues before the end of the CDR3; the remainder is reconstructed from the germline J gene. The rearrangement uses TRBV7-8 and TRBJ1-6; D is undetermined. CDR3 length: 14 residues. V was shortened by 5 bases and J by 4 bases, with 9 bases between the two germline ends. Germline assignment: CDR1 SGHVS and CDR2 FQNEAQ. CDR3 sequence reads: CASSPDMYNSPLHF. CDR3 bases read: TGTGCCAGCAGCCCAGACATGTATAATTCACCC.

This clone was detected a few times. The CDR3 DNA, read in part, is TGTGCCAGCAGCTTCAGGACTGGAGAGACC. It translates to CASSFRTGET. The full CDR3 is CASSFRTGETQYF. V and J are TRBV7-6 and TRBJ2-5; TRBD2 might be the D (5 bases). The sequence runs out 3 residues before the end of the CDR3; the remainder is reconstructed from the germline J gene. Germline-derived CDR1 and CDR2 are SGHVS and FNYEAQ. The CDR3 runs to 13 residues. With 3 bases removed from V and 4 bases from J, the gap between germline ends came to 9 bases.

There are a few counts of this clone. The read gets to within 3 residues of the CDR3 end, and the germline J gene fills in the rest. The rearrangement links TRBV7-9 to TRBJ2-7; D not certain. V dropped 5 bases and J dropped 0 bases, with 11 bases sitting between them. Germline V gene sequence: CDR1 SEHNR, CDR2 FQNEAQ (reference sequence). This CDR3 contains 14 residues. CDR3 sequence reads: CASSLLQSSYEQYF. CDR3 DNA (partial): TGTGCCAGCAGCCTCCTGCAGAGCTCCTACGAG.

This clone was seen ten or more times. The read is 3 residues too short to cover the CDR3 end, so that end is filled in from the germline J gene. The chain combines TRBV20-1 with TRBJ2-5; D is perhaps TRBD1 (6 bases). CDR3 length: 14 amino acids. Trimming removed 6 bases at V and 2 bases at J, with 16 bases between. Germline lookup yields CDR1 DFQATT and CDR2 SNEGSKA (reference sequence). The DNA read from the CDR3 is TGCAGTGCCTTCCCTCAGACAGGACAAGAGACC. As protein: CSAFPQTGQET. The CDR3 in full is CSAFPQTGQETQYF.

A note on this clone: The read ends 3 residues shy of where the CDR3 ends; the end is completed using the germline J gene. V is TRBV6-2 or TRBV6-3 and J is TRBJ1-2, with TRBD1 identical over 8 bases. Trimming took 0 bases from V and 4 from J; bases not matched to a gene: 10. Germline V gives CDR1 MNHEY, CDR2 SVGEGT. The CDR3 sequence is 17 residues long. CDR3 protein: CASSYSRQGARPYGYTF. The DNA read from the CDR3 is TGTGCCAGCAGTTACTCGAGGCAGGGGGCGCGTCCCTATGGC.

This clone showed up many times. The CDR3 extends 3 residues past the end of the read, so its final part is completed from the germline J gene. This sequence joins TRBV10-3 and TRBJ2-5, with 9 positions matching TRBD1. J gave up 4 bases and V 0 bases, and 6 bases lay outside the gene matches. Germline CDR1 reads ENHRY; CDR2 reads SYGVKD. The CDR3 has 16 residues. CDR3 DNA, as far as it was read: TGTGCCATCAGTGAGTCGAGTCTGGACAGGGGAGAGACC. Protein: CAISESSLDRGET. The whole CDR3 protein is CAISESSLDRGETQYF.

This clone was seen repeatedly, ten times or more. Incomplete CDR3 DNA: TGTGCCAGCTCACCAGAGGGGAGGGTACAAGAGACC. Encoded protein: CASSPEGRVQET. The CDR3 in full is CASSPEGRVQETQYF. The chain combines TRBV18 with TRBJ2-5, with 7 positions matching TRBD2. The read comes to an end 3 residues before the CDR3 does, leaving the germline J gene to fill in the end. The germline gives CDR1 KGHSH, CDR2 LQKENI. The CDR3 is 15 residues long. The junction had 5 bases not matched to a gene; V was cut back by 2 bases and J by 2 bases. Looking up the rest from reference TRBV18 and TRBJ2-5 gives the full variable domain: NAGVMQNPRHLVRRRGQEARLRCSPMKGHSHVYWYRQLPEEGLKFMVYLQKENIIDESGMPKERFSAEFPKEGPSILRIQQVVRGDSAAYFCASSPEGRVQETQYFGPGTRLLVL.

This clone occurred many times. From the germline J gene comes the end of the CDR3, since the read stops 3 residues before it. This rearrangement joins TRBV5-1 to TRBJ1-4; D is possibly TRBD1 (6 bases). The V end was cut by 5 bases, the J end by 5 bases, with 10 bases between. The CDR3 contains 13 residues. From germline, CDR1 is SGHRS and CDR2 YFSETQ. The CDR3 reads CASRLGTNEKLFF. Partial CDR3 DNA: TGCGCCAGCAGACTCGGGACAAATGAAAAA.